Following are 18 T cell receptor beta chains from one sample sequenced in a study of cytomegalovirus exposure and HLA in healthy donors. The PCR employed 60 Vbeta primers together with 13 Jbeta primers. The data were produced by immunoSEQ multiplex PCR, yet TCRdb's version contains in-frame clones alone and is incomplete. Among about 70,000 clones listed, about nine tenths were seen once. Source material: PBMCs. All receptors come from a woman aged 30 to 39 in good health and CMV-seronegative.

This sequence joins TRBV16 and TRBJ2-7; D ambiguous. Germline loops: CDR1 KGHSY, CDR2 FQNENV. The CDR3 length is 13 residues. V lost 0 bases to trimming and J lost 3 bases, with 6 bases between them. CDR3 amino acids: CASSQSNGYEQYF. CDR3 in DNA: TGTGCCAGCAGCCAATCGAACGGCTACGAGCAGTACTTC. Filled out from reference TRBV16 and TRBJ2-7, the complete variable domain reads GEEVAQTPKHLVRGEGQKAKLYCAPIKGHSYVFWYQQVLKNEFKFLISFQNENVFDETGMPKERFSAKCLPNSPCSLEIQATKLEDSAVYFCASSQSNGYEQYFGPGTRLTVT.

This chain links TRBV28 with TRBJ2-1; TRBD2 is a possible D gene (6 bases). The germline gives CDR1 MDHEN, CDR2 SYDVKM. This CDR3 has 13 residues. Between the trimmed V and J ends, which lost 6 bases and 6 bases, there was a span of 12 bases. The CDR3 region has the DNA TGTGCCAGCAGCCAACAACTAGCCAATGAGCAGTTCTTC. Its translation is CASSQQLANEQFF.

This chain connects TRBV11-2 to TRBJ2-5, with TRBD2 identical over 11 bases. With V trimmed by 2 bases and J by 4 bases, 6 bases remained unmatched. This CDR3 has 16 residues. Germline V lookup: CDR1 SGHAT, CDR2 FQNNGV. CDR3 protein: CASSLSSGRVPETQYF. The DNA of the CDR3 is TGTGCCAGCAGCTTAAGTAGCGGGAGGGTCCCAGAGACCCAGTACTTC.

This clone was seen a few times. Other DNA sequences within the sample encode an identical CDR3. This chain uses TRBV5-4 with TRBJ1-1; D perhaps matches TRBD1 (6 bases). The germline V gene encodes CDR1 SGHNT and CDR2 YYREEE (reference sequence). Trimming cost V 4 bases and J 1 base, with 8 bases left between them. This CDR3 has 13 residues. The CDR3 reads CASSQDRNTEAFF. The CDR3 DNA is TGTGCCAGCAGCCAGGACAGGAACACTGAAGCTTTCTTT.

V is TRBV15 and J is TRBJ2-7; D is uncertain. This CDR3 region has 16 residues. The V end was cut by 0 bases, the J end by 0 bases, with 12 bases between. CDR1 is LNHNV, CDR2 YYDKDF, per germline (reference sequence). CDR3 DNA: TGTGCCACCAGCAGAGATTTGTCCACCAGCTCCTACGAGCAGTACTTC. Translated, it gives CATSRDLSTSSYEQYF.

The rearrangement links TRBV4-2 to TRBJ2-7; a weak D match, TRBD2 (5 bases). CDR3 size: 16 residues. The germline V gene encodes CDR1 LGHNA and CDR2 YNFKEQ. V was trimmed by 0 bases and J by 2 bases, leaving 14 bases between them. CDR3 sequence: CASSQDLTGRTYEQYF. Written as DNA, the CDR3 is TGTGCCAGCAGCCAAGATCTGACGGGAAGGACCTACGAGCAGTACTTC.

The CDR3 sequence: CASSPLGGALTYEQYF. The DNA for the CDR3 is TGTGCCAGCAGCCCCCTGGGGGGGGCCCTCACCTACGAGCAGTACTTC. The chain combines TRBV11-2 with TRBJ2-7; tentatively, D is TRBD2 (7 bases). Germline V lookup: CDR1 SGHAT, CDR2 FQNNGV. The CDR3 sequence is 16 residues long. Trimming stripped 5 bases from V and 2 bases from J, with 19 bases between.

The V gene is TRBV19, the J gene TRBJ2-2, with 12 nucleotides matching TRBD2. CDR1 LNHDA and CDR2 SQIVND come from the germline V gene (reference sequence). V was clipped by 7 bases and J by 5 bases; unmatched bases: 5. The CDR3 runs to 15 residues. The CDR3 DNA sequence: TGTGCCAGTAACCTTGGACTAGCGGGGACCGGGGAGCTGTTTTTT. Encoded protein: CASNLGLAGTGELFF.

The gene calls are TRBV5-6 and TRBJ1-2; D remains unclear. The V and J ends lost 0 bases and 1 base respectively, with 13 bases between them. The CDR3 consists of 16 residues. Germline assignment: CDR1 SGHDT and CDR2 YYEEEE. In DNA form, the CDR3 reads TGTGCCAGCAGCTTGGATTGGCAGGTCCATAACTATGGCTACACCTTC. This encodes CASSLDWQVHNYGYTF.

CDR3 DNA: TGTGCCAGTAGTATTGGCCGGGAGAGGTTATACAATGAGCAGTTCTTC. Amino acids: CASSIGRERLYNEQFF. The genes are TRBV19 and TRBJ2-1, with a tentative D call TRBD2 (6 bases). CDR1 is LNHDA and CDR2 is SQIVND in the germline V gene (reference sequence). The CDR3 spans 16 residues. V gave up 3 bases and J gave up 4 bases, with 16 bases separating them.

The J gene is TRBJ1-5, the V gene TRBV4-1; D is uncertain. The germline V gene encodes CDR1 MGHRA and CDR2 YSYEKL. Deletions cut 1 base from V and 6 bases from J, with 16 bases between. The CDR3 loop spans 16 amino acids. As DNA, the CDR3 is TGCGCCAGCAGCCAAGGCCGATTACGAGGAAGTCAGCCCCAGCATTTT. Protein sequence: CASSQGRLRGSQPQHF.

The V gene is TRBV6-5, the J gene TRBJ1-2, with D maybe TRBD1 (6 bases). The germline CDR1 and CDR2 sequences are MNHEY and SVGAGI. The CDR3 sequence is 14 residues long. V lost 2 bases and J lost 4, with 11 bases in between. CDR3 region: CASSYQGSGYGYTF. For the CDR3, the DNA is TGTGCCAGCAGTTACCAGGGGAGCGGCTATGGCTACACCTTC.

Concerning this clone: One end of the junction does not line up with germline, which may come from a read error. The V and J genes are TRBV7-7 and TRBJ2-1; 10 bases match TRBD2. Germline assignment: CDR1 SSHAT and CDR2 FNYEAQ (reference sequence). The CDR3 is made up of 16 amino acids. The CDR3, as DNA: TGTGCTAGCAGCCCAAGAGCGGGAGGGGCGGGCAATGAGCAGTTCTTC. As protein: CASSPRAGGAGNEQFF.

The rearrangement joins TRBV4-1 to TRBJ2-6; D gene ambiguous. The CDR3 contains 19 residues. V lost 1 base and J 4 bases, leaving 20 bases between the germline ends. Germline-derived CDR1 and CDR2 are MGHRA and YSYEKL. CDR3 coding DNA: TGCGCCAGCAGCCAAGGAGAGGCTTCCGTACCTCCGGGGGCCAACGTCCTGACTTTC. Protein: CASSQGEASVPPGANVLTF.

The chain is built from TRBV5-1 and TRBJ2-5; TRBD2 aligns across 8 bases. CDR1 is SGHRS, CDR2 YFSETQ, per germline. The CDR3 has 14 amino acids. After removal of 4 bases from V and 2 bases from J, the junction contained 4 bases not matched to a gene. The CDR3 region is CASSLGTSQETQYF. DNA of the CDR3: TGCGCCAGCAGCCTGGGGACTAGTCAAGAGACCCAGTACTTC. Combining the CDR3 with reference TRBV5-1 and TRBJ2-5 gives the whole variable domain KAGVTQTPRYLIKTRGQQVTLSCSPISGHRSVSWYQQTPGQGLQFLFEYFSETQRNKGNFPGRFSGRQFSNSRSEMNVSTLELGDSALYLCASSLGTSQETQYFGPGTRLLVL.

The chain recombines TRBV28 with TRBJ2-1; TRBD2 matches at 7 bases. The germline gives CDR1 MDHEN, CDR2 SYDVKM. The CDR3 contains 16 residues. After removal of 6 bases from V and 2 bases from J, the junction contained 10 bases not matched to a gene. CDR3 bases: TGTGCCAGCAGCTTGGGATCTAGCGGTACCTACAATGAGCAGTTCTTC. Protein sequence: CASSLGSSGTYNEQFF.

J is TRBJ1-4 and V is TRBV28, with TRBD1 matching 7 bases. V was clipped by 2 bases and J by 7 bases; unmatched bases: 1. This CDR3 has 13 amino acids. CDR1 is MDHEN and CDR2 is SYDVKM in the germline V gene. The CDR3 sequence is CASSLNRGEKLFF. CDR3 nucleotides: TGTGCCAGCAGTTTAAACAGGGGTGAAAAACTGTTTTTT.

The V call is TRBV18, the J call TRBJ2-5; TRBD2 matches at 7 bases. Trimming took 4 bases from V and 2 from J; bases not matched to a gene: 4. CDR1 and CDR2 from the germline V gene are KGHSH and LQKENI. The CDR3 is made up of 14 amino acids. The CDR3 DNA is TGTGCCAGCTCACAGAGCGGGAATCAAGAGACCCAGTACTTC. It yields the protein CASSQSGNQETQYF.